This T cell receptor (beta chain) stems from a study of metastatic and nonmetastatic thyroid tumors. Study details: For malignant and benign thyroid patients, tumor or nodule tissue and blood were the sources whose repertoires were compared. Notes on the study in general: A significant increase in TCR beta diversity was reportedly seen in malignant thyroid tumors relative to benign nodules, in blood and tumor.

Per the original data handling: To classify distant metastasis in papillary thyroid cancer, a model was built from CDR3 differences across clinicopathological groups. MiXCR reprocessed the PCR reads for TCRdb. What appears here as the V and J calls and clone size reflects TCRdb's work, not the paper's. The profile shows roughly 75,000 clones, 12% of them singletons. All patients were treatment-naive before thyroid surgery. On this clone itself: Antigen: not known. A read error may be the cause here, since a much bigger clone is one base away.

The origin of this receptor is a female donor with papillary thyroid cancer or a benign thyroid nodule (not recorded which). Some clones in this sample may be carry-over from other donors' samples. Source material: tumor tissue.

CDR3 DNA sequence: TGTGCCAGCAGCGCCAGACTAGCGGGAGGGAGAGATACGCAGTATTTT. Encoded protein: CASSARLAGGRDTQYF. The chain has TRBV11-2 and TRBJ2-3; 14 positions agree with TRBD2. With V trimmed by 5 bases and J by 5 bases, 6 bases remained unmatched. This CDR3 region has 16 residues. In germline, CDR1 is SGHAT, CDR2 FQNNGV.